This is a list of T cell receptor beta chains from one sample in a study of T cell changes during pregnancy in multiple sclerosis. Only in-frame clones appear in the TCRdb table, and some are missing; sequencing was by immunoSEQ multiplex PCR. The sample has approximately 61,000 clones, about 88% seen once. The specimen was peripheral blood, collected in the first trimester of pregnancy. Receptors were obtained from a female donor in good health, enrolled as a control in a pregnancy study. Both conserved end residues are part of each CDR3. The D gene is left open where the match is weak. Where a row states a size, it is once, few, many or the class of an expanded clone; other rows omit it.

TGTGCCTGGAGTGTACTGGGCGGGACCACCGGGGAGCTGTTTTTT	CAWSVLGGTTGELFF	.	.	TRBV30	TRBJ2-2
TGTGCCAGCAGCCGGGGACTAGCGGGAGCAAATGAGCAGTTCTTC	CASSRGLAGANEQFF	.	TRBD2	TRBV14	TRBJ2-1
TGTGCCAGCAGCTTAGGACAGGAGAAGGGCTATGGCTACACCTTC	CASSLGQEKGYGYTF	few	TRBD1	TRBV7-3	TRBJ1-2
TGTGCCAGCAGTGACTATCAGGGGTGGTATGGCTACACCTTC	CASSDYQGWYGYTF	.	.	TRBV2	TRBJ1-2
TGTGCCAGCTCACCAGAACAGGGGAACACTGAAGCTTTCTTT	CASSPEQGNTEAFF	.	.	TRBV18	TRBJ1-1
TGTGCCAGCACTCAGCGAGACAACACTGAAGCTTTCTTT	CASTQRDNTEAFF	few	.	TRBV25-1	TRBJ1-1
TGTGCCAGCAGCTTAGACATAGCGGGGGCCCACAGGTTCCGAACCGGGGAGCTGTTTTTT	CASSLDIAGAHRFRTGELFF	.	TRBD2	TRBV11-2	TRBJ2-2
TGTGCCAGCAGCCGGGACTACCTCGGGGCGCAGTATTTT	CASSRDYLGAQYF	.	TRBD2	TRBV11-3	TRBJ2-3
TGTGCCAGCAATCGCGGCACTGAAGCTTTCTTT	CASNRGTEAFF	.	.	TRBV6-5	TRBJ1-1
TGTGCCAGCAGCTTACTAGCGGGTGCCTACGAGCAGTACTTC	CASSLLAGAYEQYF	.	TRBD2	TRBV7-2	TRBJ2-7
TGTGCCATCAGCCCTAAAACTGGAATAGGGGCCGAGCAGTACTTC	CAISPKTGIGAEQYF	.	.	TRBV10-3	TRBJ2-7
TGTGCCAGCAGCTTAGGGACAGGGTATGGATATACGCAGTATTTT	CASSLGTGYGYTQYF	.	TRBD1	TRBV7-3	TRBJ2-3
TGTGCCAGTAAATCTGATAGCTCTGGAAACACCATATATTTT	CASKSDSSGNTIYF	.	.	TRBV19	TRBJ1-3
TGTGCCAGCAGCCCTTACTTAGCGGGAGAAAGGACAGATACGCAGTATTTT	CASSPYLAGERTDTQYF	.	TRBD2	TRBV13	TRBJ2-3
TGTGCCAGCAGCCCGGACAGCCAAGAGACCCAGTACTTC	CASSPDSQETQYF	few	.	TRBV5-8	TRBJ2-5
TGTGCCAGTAGTTCGCTGGGACTAGCGGGAGGGCACTCTCCGAACACCGGGGAGCTGTTTTTT	CASSSLGLAGGHSPNTGELFF	.	TRBD2	TRBV19	TRBJ2-2
TGTGCCAGCAGCTTATTCCTAGCGGGGGGCTTAAGCACAGATACGCAGTATTTT	CASSLFLAGGLSTDTQYF	.	TRBD2	TRBV11-1	TRBJ2-3
TGCGCCAGCAGCTTTAACAGCTTGCCAAGTGGGACCCAGTACTTC	CASSFNSLPSGTQYF	.	.	TRBV5-1	TRBJ2-5
TGTGCCAGCAACCCTCTAGGGACTGCTAATGAAGCTTTCTTT	CASNPLGTANEAFF	few	.	TRBV9	TRBJ1-1
TGTGCCAGCAGTTACCTTGCAGGGGACGGGGGCTACACCTTC	CASSYLAGDGGYTF	.	.	TRBV6-5	TRBJ1-2
TGTGCCAGCAGCTTACAGATCTGGTCTGATACGCAGTATTTT	CASSLQIWSDTQYF	.	.	TRBV6-5	TRBJ2-3
TGTGCCATCAGTGGAGAGCCGCCAAACACTGAAGCTTTCTTT	CAISGEPPNTEAFF	.	.	TRBV10-3	TRBJ1-1
TGCAGCGTTGTAGTAGCGGGAACCTACGAGCAGTACTTC	CSVVVAGTYEQYF	.	TRBD2	TRBV29-1	TRBJ2-7
TGTGCCAGCAGCCAGCTCGCAGGTGAGGGCAGGAACACTGAAGCTTTCTTT	CASSQLAGEGRNTEAFF	.	.	TRBV4-2	TRBJ1-1
TGTGCCAGCAGCTTAGCACTAGCGGGAGCCAATGAGCAGTTCTTC	CASSLALAGANEQFF	.	TRBD2	TRBV7-2	TRBJ2-1
TGTGCCAGCAGCTTTCCAGGTCAGGGTGAGGAGCAGTTCTTC	CASSFPGQGEEQFF	.	.	TRBV9	TRBJ2-1
TGCGCCAGCAGCGACCCCTCCATTAGCGGGAGAAGGGAGACCCAGTACTTC	CASSDPSISGRRETQYF	.	TRBD2	TRBV5-1	TRBJ2-5
TGTGCCAGCAGGGAGTTCACGAGCTCCTACAATGAGCAGTTCTTC	CASREFTSSYNEQFF	.	.	TRBV6-5	TRBJ2-1
TGTGCCAGCAGCTGGGGGACAGGGGCGACTGGCTACACCTTC	CASSWGTGATGYTF	.	TRBD1	TRBV5-6	TRBJ1-2
TGTGCCAGTAGTATAGTAGCGGGCCGAAGCACAGATACGCAGTATTTT	CASSIVAGRSTDTQYF	.	TRBD2	TRBV19	TRBJ2-3
TGCGCCAGCAGCCAAGATACGGGAGGACTCTACAATGAGCAGTTCTTC	CASSQDTGGLYNEQFF	.	TRBD2	TRBV4-3	TRBJ2-1
TGTGCCACCAGCAGATCTCCGGGACTAGCGGGAGGGCCCGGCGAGCAGTACTTC	CATSRSPGLAGGPGEQYF	.	TRBD2	TRBV15	TRBJ2-7
TGCGCCAGCAGCCAAGATGGGACAGGGCAGGCTGGAAACACCATATATTTT	CASSQDGTGQAGNTIYF	.	TRBD1	TRBV4-3	TRBJ1-3
TGTGCCAGCAGTAGAGAAGGACTATTATACAATGAGCAGTTCTTC	CASSREGLLYNEQFF	.	.	TRBV9	TRBJ2-1
TGCGCCAGCAGCCAAGAGATTAGCGGAGCAACCTACGAGCAGTACTTC	CASSQEISGATYEQYF	.	.	TRBV4-1	TRBJ2-7
TGTGCCAGCAGTGAGCAGGGGGCCAGAGAGACCCAGTACTTC	CASSEQGARETQYF	.	TRBD1	TRBV25-1	TRBJ2-5
TGCGCCAGCAGCCCCCCGACAAATCTAGCCAAAAACATTCAGTACTTC	CASSPPTNLAKNIQYF	.	.	TRBV4-1	TRBJ2-4
TGTGCCAGCAGCTTCCGGGACAGTGCAACTAATGAAAAACTGTTTTTT	CASSFRDSATNEKLFF	.	TRBD1	TRBV5-8	TRBJ1-4
TGTGCCAGCAGACAGGGGATCGGCACTGAAGCTTTCTTT	CASRQGIGTEAFF	.	TRBD1	TRBV25-1	TRBJ1-1
TGTGCCAGCTCGAAAACGGGAGATACGCAGTATTTT	CASSKTGDTQYF	.	.	TRBV13	TRBJ2-3
TGTGCCAGCAGTGGTGTGGGGACAGCCTCCTACGAGCAGTACTTC	CASSGVGTASYEQYF	.	TRBD1	TRBV2	TRBJ2-7
TGTGCTAGTGCCCGGACAGGGAGTAACTATGGCTACACCTTC	CASARTGSNYGYTF	.	TRBD1	TRBV12-5	TRBJ1-2
TGTGCCAGCAGTCCGGCGGGGGCCTCCGGGACCCAGTACTTC	CASSPAGASGTQYF	.	.	TRBV7-2	TRBJ2-5
TGTGCCAGCAGTTACGCGGGGACAGGGTGGAATGGCTACACCTTC	CASSYAGTGWNGYTF	.	TRBD1	TRBV6-5	TRBJ1-2
TGTGCCAGCAGCCAAGATCTAGAGGTCGGGACGCAGTATTTT	CASSQDLEVGTQYF	.	.	TRBV4-2	TRBJ2-3
TGTGCCAGCAGCTTGCCACAGGGTTCTGGAAACACCATATATTTT	CASSLPQGSGNTIYF	.	.	TRBV7-9	TRBJ1-3
TGCGCCAGCAGTCAATCGTTCACGGGGGGCGCCCATCTACTTGGCTACACCTTC	CASSQSFTGGAHLLGYTF	.	.	TRBV23-1	TRBJ1-2
TGCGCCAGCAGCCAAGTGGCTAGCGGGGGATCCTACAATGAGCAGTTCTTC	CASSQVASGGSYNEQFF	.	TRBD2	TRBV4-3	TRBJ2-1
TGCGCCAGCAGCTTGGCCGGGACATCGATCTCCTACGAGCAGTACTTC	CASSLAGTSISYEQYF	.	.	TRBV5-1	TRBJ2-7
TGTGCCAGCAGCTTTCATCCGGGACAGGCACCTCAGCCCCAGCATTTT	CASSFHPGQAPQPQHF	.	TRBD1	TRBV7-8	TRBJ1-5
TGTGCCAGCAGTTTTGGTAGCGGCAATCAGCCCCAGCATTTT	CASSFGSGNQPQHF	.	.	TRBV28	TRBJ1-5
TGTGCCAGTGACAGGGGTTACAATGAGCAGTTCTTC	CASDRGYNEQFF	few	TRBD1	TRBV9	TRBJ2-1
TGTGCCAGCAGCTCTCCGGCAGGGAACTATGGCTACACCTTC	CASSSPAGNYGYTF	few	.	TRBV28	TRBJ1-2
TGTGCCAGCAGCCTTCTCCCCCTAGCGGGGGTTGGGACCCAGTACTTC	CASSLLPLAGVGTQYF	.	TRBD2	TRBV7-3	TRBJ2-5